This T cell receptor (beta chain) came from a study of T-cell reconstitution after alpha-beta-depleted transplantation in children (dated by TCRdb to between 2015 and 2016). Background for the entire study: Using TCR repertoire profiling, the study followed T-cell immune reconstitution in a quantitative way in children after TCRalphabeta/CD19-depleted allogeneic hematopoietic cell transplantation.

Explained via the paper, the treatment or condition label denotes: allogeneic hematopoietic cell transplantation with graft depleted of TCRalphabeta T cells and CD19 B cells. The children who served as transplant recipients had been given grafts of TCRalphabeta/CD19-depleted allogeneic hematopoietic cells. Overall results and qualifications from the work: In some patients, the high TCRbeta diversity seen at day 60 was put down to recipient T cells and intrathymic progenitors that had survived conditioning. Apparently early alphabetaT-cell count recovery about two months after transplant reportedly relied on only several hundred rapidly expanded clones derived from non-depleted graft cells. Over the following months the frequencies of hyperexpanded clones went down, and after one year T-cell counts and TCRbeta diversity were mostly credited to newly produced T cells.

This clonotype has more than one count but fewer than ten. There is no known antigen for this receptor. Per-base quality was not reported, and no clone a single base away is much larger than it. Library prep was done by PCR. The sequencing machine was an Illumina HiSeq 2500. TCR libraries were prepared with molecular barcoding, using unique molecular identifiers to normalize TCRbeta repertoire quantification. Starting from the raw public reads, TCRdb applied fastp trimming at Q25, assembled clones with MiXCR and retained in-frame beta chains. Records with the same CDR3 protein are collapsed into one entry carrying the most frequent genes and DNA. The sample data list approximately 230,000 distinct CDR3 sequences, and about 24% of these were observed just once. Jointly, the top ten make up around 4.8% of the sample. V is pared back by 6 bases and J by 2 bases, with 13 bases lying between the germline termini. The CDR3, cysteine through phenylalanine, is 14 amino acids long. Kept here is only the CDR3 DNA, which spans 42 bases and is read in frame from base 1. For CDR1 and CDR2, the germline V gene (reference sequence) lists SEHNR and FQNEAQ.

This receptor chain uses TRBV7-9 and TRBJ2-5, and the D gene may be TRBD2, 6 bases matching. The TCR sequence derives from a female patient aged 2-10 years who had a stem cell transplant for congenital amegakaryocytic thrombocytopenia, so the T cells may come from the graft donor. The source material was PBMCs, mostly from graft donor cells, sampled 360 days after TCRalphabeta/CD19-depleted stem cell transplant. The DNA sequence is as follows: TGTGCCAGCAGGTTGACCGGAGGGCAAGAGACCCAGTACTTC. Its protein is CASRLTGGQETQYF.